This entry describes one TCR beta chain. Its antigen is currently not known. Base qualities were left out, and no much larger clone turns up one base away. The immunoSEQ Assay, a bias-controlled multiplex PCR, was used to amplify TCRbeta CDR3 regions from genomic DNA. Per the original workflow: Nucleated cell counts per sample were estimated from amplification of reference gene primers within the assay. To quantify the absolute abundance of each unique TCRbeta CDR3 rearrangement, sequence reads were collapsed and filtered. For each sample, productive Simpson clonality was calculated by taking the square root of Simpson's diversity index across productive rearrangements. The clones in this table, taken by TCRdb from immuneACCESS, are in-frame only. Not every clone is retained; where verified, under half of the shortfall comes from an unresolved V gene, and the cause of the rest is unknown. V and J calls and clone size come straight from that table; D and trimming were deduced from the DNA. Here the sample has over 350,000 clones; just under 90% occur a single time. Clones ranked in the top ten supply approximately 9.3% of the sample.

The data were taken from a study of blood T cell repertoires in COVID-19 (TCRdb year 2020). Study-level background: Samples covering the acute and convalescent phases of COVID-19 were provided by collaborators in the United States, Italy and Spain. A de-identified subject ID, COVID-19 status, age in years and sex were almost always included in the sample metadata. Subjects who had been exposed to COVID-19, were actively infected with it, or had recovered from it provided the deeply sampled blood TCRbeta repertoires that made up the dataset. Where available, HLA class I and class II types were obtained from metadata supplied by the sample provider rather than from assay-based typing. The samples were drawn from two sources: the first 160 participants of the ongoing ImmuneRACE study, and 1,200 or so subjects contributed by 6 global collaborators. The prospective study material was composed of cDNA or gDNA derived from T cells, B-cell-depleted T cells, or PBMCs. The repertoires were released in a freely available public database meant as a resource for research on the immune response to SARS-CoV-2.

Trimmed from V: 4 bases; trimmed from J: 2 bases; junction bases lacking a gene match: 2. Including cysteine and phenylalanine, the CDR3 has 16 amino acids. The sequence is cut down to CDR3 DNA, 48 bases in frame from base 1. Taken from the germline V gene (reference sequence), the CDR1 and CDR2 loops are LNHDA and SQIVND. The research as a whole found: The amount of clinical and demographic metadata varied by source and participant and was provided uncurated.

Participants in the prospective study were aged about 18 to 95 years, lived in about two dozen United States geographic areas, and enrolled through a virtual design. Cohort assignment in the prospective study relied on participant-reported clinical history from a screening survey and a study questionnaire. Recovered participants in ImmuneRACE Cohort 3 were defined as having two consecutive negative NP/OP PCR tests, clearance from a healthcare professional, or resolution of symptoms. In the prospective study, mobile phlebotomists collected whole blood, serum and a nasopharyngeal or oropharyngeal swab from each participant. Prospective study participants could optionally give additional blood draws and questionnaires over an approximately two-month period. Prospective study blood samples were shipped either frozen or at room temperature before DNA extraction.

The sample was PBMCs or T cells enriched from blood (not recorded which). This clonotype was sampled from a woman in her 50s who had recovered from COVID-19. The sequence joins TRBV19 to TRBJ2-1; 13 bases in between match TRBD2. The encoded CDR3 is CASSRLAGGTYNEQFF. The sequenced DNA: TGTGCCAGTAGTAGACTAGCGGGGGGTACCTACAATGAGCAGTTCTTC. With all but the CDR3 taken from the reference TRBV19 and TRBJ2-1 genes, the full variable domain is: DGGITQSPKYLFRKEGQNVTLSCEQNLNHDAMYWYRQDPGQGLRLIYYSQIVNDFQKGDIAEGYSVSREKKESFPLTVTSAQKNPTAFYLCASSRLAGGTYNEQFFGPGTRLTVL.